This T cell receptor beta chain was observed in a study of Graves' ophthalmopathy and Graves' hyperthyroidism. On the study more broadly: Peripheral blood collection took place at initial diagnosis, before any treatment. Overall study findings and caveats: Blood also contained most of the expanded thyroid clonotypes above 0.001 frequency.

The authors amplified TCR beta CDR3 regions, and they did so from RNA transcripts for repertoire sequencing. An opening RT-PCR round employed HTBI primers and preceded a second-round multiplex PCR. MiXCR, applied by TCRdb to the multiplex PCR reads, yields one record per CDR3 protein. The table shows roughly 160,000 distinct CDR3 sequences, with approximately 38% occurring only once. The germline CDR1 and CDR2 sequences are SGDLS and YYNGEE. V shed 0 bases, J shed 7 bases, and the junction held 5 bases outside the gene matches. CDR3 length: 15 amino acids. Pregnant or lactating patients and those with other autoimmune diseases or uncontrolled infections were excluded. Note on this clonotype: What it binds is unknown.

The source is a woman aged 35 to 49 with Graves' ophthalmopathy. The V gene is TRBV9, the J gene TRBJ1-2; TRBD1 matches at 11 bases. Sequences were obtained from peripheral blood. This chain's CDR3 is CASSVGGTGGSGYTF. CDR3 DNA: TGTGCCAGCAGCGTAGGCGGGACAGGGGGAAGTGGCTACACCTTC.